This T cell receptor (beta chain) was observed in a study of T-cell memory formation after mild COVID-19. Study-level background: Most TCR clusters belonged to a single donor.

Regarding the study as a whole: Unconfirmed was the SARS-CoV-2 specificity of second-wave clones that peaked on day 37. Pre-infection memory held some responding clones, suggesting pre-existing cross-reactive T cells responded.

TCRdb used MiXCR to reprocess the 5' RACE reads, holding one entry per CDR3 protein. The top ten clones hold 20% to 25% of a sample with some 320,000 distinct CDR3 sequences, 15% to 20% of them seen once. The CDR3 extends over 15 amino acids. Germline CDR1 and CDR2: MNHEY and SVGEGT. Worth noting for this clonotype: What it binds is unknown.

The sequencing input was PBMCs or a T cell subset sorted from them (not recorded which). V is TRBV6-2 or TRBV6-3 and J is TRBJ2-7; 8 bases match TRBD1. The TCR originated in a man younger than 35 who had mild COVID-19 (a few samples of this study predate the infection). Cell type and time point are not known. The CDR3 DNA is TGTGCCAGCAGTCACTCCGGGACAGGACCCTACGAGCAGTACGTC. This codes for CASSHSGTGPYEQYV.